Sequencing of this TCR beta chain was carried out in a study of technical replicates of blood from a handful of donors. Sequenced by immunoSEQ multiplex PCR; TCRdb stores in-frame clones only, minus some. The data hold fewer than 100,000 clones, with 89% observed a single time. V was shortened by 9 bases and J by 0 bases, with 12 bases between the two germline ends. This CDR3 is 13 amino acids long. Looked up from germline, CDR1 is LNHDA and CDR2 is SQIVND (reference sequence). By proportion, this clone is medium-sized (0.01 to 0.1%). The TCR was taken from a human donor in good health. The chain has TRBV19 and TRBJ2-7; D may be TRBD2 (6 bases). The material sequenced was T cells isolated from PBMCs. This CDR3 reads CASTGGTSYEQYF. Written as DNA, the CDR3 is TGTGCCAGCACAGGAGGGACCTCCTACGAGCAGTACTTC.